The rows below give T cell receptor beta chains drawn from one sample of a study of radiation and T cells in renal cell carcinoma. Measured with immunoSEQ multiplex PCR; TCRdb has only the in-frame clones, and not every one. Of about 95,000 clones in the sample, 65% to 90% were seen once. The starting material was blood, obtained from a patient whose treatment included radiotherapy and nephrectomy. The receptors were sampled from a man aged 45 to 65 with renal cell carcinoma. The CDR3 runs from the conserved cysteine through the conserved F or W. The order of the fields is V gene, clone size, J gene, D gene, CDR3 DNA, CDR3 protein. The D gene is left open where the match is weak. Rows give clone size only sometimes, using once, few, many, or a class for an expanded clone.

TRBV19	.	TRBJ2-3	.	TGTGCCAGTAGTATACGCGGCACAGATACGCAGTATTTT	CASSIRGTDTQYF
TRBV5-1	.	TRBJ2-7	TRBD2	TGCGCCAGCAGCCCCACCGGGGGGAAATACGGGCAGTACTTC	CASSPTGGKYGQYF
TRBV2	.	TRBJ2-2	.	TGTGCCAGCAGTGGATTCTTTTTTTCGCCGGGAGAGCCAGACAGGGACGCCGGGGAGCTGTTTTTT	CASSGFFFSPGEPDRDAGELFF
TRBV19	.	TRBJ2-1	.	TGTGCCAGTAGTATCTCTTACAATGAGCAGTTCTTC	CASSISYNEQFF
TRBV7-2	.	TRBJ2-3	TRBD1	TGTGCCAGCAGCCCGAGGACAGGATCAGATACGCAGTATTTT	CASSPRTGSDTQYF
TRBV29-1	.	TRBJ2-7	.	TGCAGCGCCCTGCGGGATGGCGGCGAGCAGTACTTC	CSALRDGGEQYF
TRBV4-1	.	TRBJ2-6	TRBD1	TGCGCCAGCAGCCGTGGGACAGGGGAGTTTTCTGGGGCCAACGTCCTGACTTTC	CASSRGTGEFSGANVLTF
TRBV7-9	.	TRBJ1-2	.	TGTGCCAGCAGCTTAGCAGGCTCAGGCTCGCGTGGCTATGGCCACACCTTC	CASSLAGSGSRGYGHTF
TRBV29-1	.	TRBJ2-1	TRBD2	TGCAGCGTTGAAGACCGGACTAGCCTTGATGAGCAGTTCTTC	CSVEDRTSLDEQFF
TRBV18	.	TRBJ1-4	TRBD1	TGTGCCGGAACGAGACAGGGCCATAATGAAAAACTGTTTTTT	CAGTRQGHNEKLFF
TRBV9	.	TRBJ2-2	.	TGTGCCTACTCCGCTATCTGTAGTGGTAGGAAATACACCGGGGAGCTGTTTTTT	CAYSAICSGRKYTGELFF
TRBV5-1	.	TRBJ2-7	TRBD1	TGCGCCAGCAGCTTAGGGGGACAGGGGGCTTACGAGCAGTACTTC	CASSLGGQGAYEQYF
TRBV5-1	few	TRBJ1-6	.	TGCGCCAGCAGCCTGGACCCGGACAGCAATTCACCCCTCCACTTT	CASSLDPDSNSPLHF
TRBV10-1	.	TRBJ2-7	.	TGCGCCAGCAAGGGCACACCCCTATCCTACGAGCAGTACTTC	CASKGTPLSYEQYF
TRBV28	.	TRBJ2-1	TRBD2	TGTGCCAGCAGTTCCTACCTAGCGGAGAGGTACAATGAGCAGTTCTTC	CASSSYLAERYNEQFF
TRBV13	.	TRBJ1-3	.	TGTGCCAGCAGCTTAAGACGGATTGGAAACACCATATATTTT	CASSLRRIGNTIYF
TRBV20-1	.	TRBJ2-7	.	TGCAGTGCTCACGCAGGTGACGAGCAGTACTTC	CSAHAGDEQYF
TRBV5-1	once	TRBJ1-5	TRBD1	TGCGCCAGCAGCATAAGACAGGGTCAGCCCCAGCATTTT	CASSIRQGQPQHF
TRBV2	.	TRBJ2-4	TRBD1	TGTGCCAGCAGGACTCCAGGACAGGGGGTTGTGGAAGCCAAAAACATTCAGTACTTC	CASRTPGQGVVEAKNIQYF
TRBV7-2	.	TRBJ2-1	TRBD2	TGTGCCAGCAGCGCGACTAGCGGGGGGGGTCACAATGAGCAGTTCTTC	CASSATSGGGHNEQFF
TRBV6-5	.	TRBJ1-2	.	TGTGCCAGCAGTTACGACGCCGACTATGGCTACACCTTC	CASSYDADYGYTF
TRBV29-1	few	TRBJ1-1	TRBD1	TGCAGCGTTGAGCCGACAGGGGGCACTGAAGCTTTCTTT	CSVEPTGGTEAFF
TRBV5-1	.	TRBJ1-4	.	TGCGCCAGCAGCTACGCCGACAGAGATAATGAAAAACTGTTTTTT	CASSYADRDNEKLFF
TRBV28	.	TRBJ2-7	.	TGTGCCAGCAGCCAGTGGGCAGGACCCTACGAGCAGTACTTC	CASSQWAGPYEQYF
TRBV10-3	.	TRBJ2-3	TRBD2	TGTGCCATCAGTGGCACCGGGACTAGCGGGGGTCCCTACACAGATACGCAGTATTTT	CAISGTGTSGGPYTDTQYF